The T cell receptor beta chain under discussion was sequenced for a study of cytomegalovirus exposure and HLA in healthy donors. The CDR3 extends over 15 amino acids. V lost 8 bases and J 0 bases, leaving 14 bases between the germline ends. Germline V lookup: CDR1 MNHNS, CDR2 SASEGT. The method was immunoSEQ multiplex PCR; TCRdb's version includes in-frame clones alone and lacks a portion of them. The repertoire holds some 100,000 clones, 88% seen once, with approximately 4.5% in the top ten. The TCR originated in a man aged 18 to 29 in good health and CMV-seropositive. The chain has TRBV6-1 and TRBJ1-5; D gene ambiguous. Sequenced input: PBMCs. CDR3 nucleotide sequence: TGTGCCAGCCTCCAAACGGCGGTTAGCAATCAGCCCCAGCATTTT. Translated: CASLQTAVSNQPQHF.